The clone carrying this T cell receptor beta chain turned up a few times. The sample originates from a study of blood T cell repertoires in COVID-19. About the research overall: Sites in the United States, Italy and Spain provided acute and convalescent COVID-19 samples. T cells, B-cell-depleted T cells, or PBMCs supplied cDNA or gDNA.

J was trimmed by 7 bases and V by 3 bases; bases with no gene match: 1. The V gene's germline CDR1 is MRHNA and CDR2 SNTAGT. This CDR3 is built from 14 residues. Participant ages covered roughly 18 to 89 years across 20 to 25 US areas. Produced via immunoSEQ multiplex PCR; TCRdb's table is partial and in-frame only. The sample includes about 440,000 clones, 90% seen only once; the top ten take about 0.63%. The sequence derives from a man aged 18 to 29 who had recovered from COVID-19. This rearrangement joins TRBV6-4 to TRBJ2-2, with 11 bases aligning to TRBD2. Sequencing was carried out using PBMCs or T cells enriched from blood (not recorded which). CDR3 coding DNA: TGTGCCAGCAGTGAGACTAGCGGGATCGGGGAGCTGTTTTTT. Its protein is CASSETSGIGELFF.